Listed below are T cell receptor beta chains from one sample, sequenced in a study of cytotoxic CD8 clonotypes in ibrutinib-treated CLL. Sequencing used immunoSEQ multiplex PCR; TCRdb keeps in-frame clones, though not all of them. There are around 70,000 clones in the sample; 75% to 85% occur only once, and around 7.7% lies in the top ten. The specimen comprised PBMCs, sampled at disease progression, from a patient treated with ibrutinib. The source is a human donor with chronic lymphocytic leukemia. CDR3s include the opening cysteine and the closing phenylalanine or tryptophan. A D gene is named only where the DNA matches it firmly. The size of a clone is reported for some rows only, either as once, few or many, or as a class for expanded clones.

V,J,D,size,CDR3,DNA
TRBV6-1,TRBJ2-3,TRBD2,.,CASSAASGDSDTQYF,TGTGCCAGCAGTGCGGCTAGCGGGGACTCAGATACGCAGTATTTT
TRBV11-1,TRBJ1-3,.,.,CASSLGTIHASGNTIYF,TGTGCCAGCAGCTTAGGGACGATTCACGCGTCTGGAAACACCATATATTTT
TRBV5-1,TRBJ2-3,TRBD1,.,CASSFPTTGTGGTDTQYF,TGCGCCAGCAGCTTCCCGACCACCGGGACAGGGGGCACAGATACGCAGTATTTT
TRBV6-6,TRBJ2-6,.,few,CASNPSSDGANVLTF,TGTGCCAGCAATCCATCTAGCGATGGGGCCAACGTCCTGACTTTC
TRBV28,TRBJ2-7,TRBD1,.,CASSLISFGTALLEQYF,TGTGCCAGCAGTTTAATTTCTTTTGGGACAGCTCTACTCGAGCAGTACTTC
TRBV4-1,TRBJ2-5,TRBD1,.,CASSQGPGGQETQYF,TGCGCCAGCAGCCAGGGGCCAGGGGGCCAAGAGACCCAGTACTTC
TRBV5-1,TRBJ1-4,TRBD1,few,CASSLAGTGIELFF,TGCGCCAGCAGCTTGGCCGGGACAGGGATAGAACTGTTTTTT
TRBV29-1,TRBJ1-2,.,.,CSAREGGYGYTF,TGCAGCGCCAGAGAGGGCGGCTATGGCTACACCTTC
TRBV27,TRBJ1-1,TRBD1,once,CASSLAGGRNTEAFF,TGTGCCAGCAGTTTAGCAGGGGGCCGGAACACTGAAGCTTTCTTT
TRBV5-1,TRBJ2-7,.,.,CASSGRDGTYEQYF,TGCGCCAGCAGCGGCCGGGACGGGACCTACGAGCAGTACTTC
TRBV11-2,TRBJ1-5,.,.,CASSLDIYSNQPQHF,TGTGCCAGCAGCTTAGACATTTATAGCAATCAGCCCCAGCATTTT
TRBV5-6,TRBJ2-1,.,.,CASSFSTHEQFF,TGTGCCAGCAGCTTTAGCACACATGAGCAGTTCTTC
TRBV12-5,TRBJ2-2,.,.,CASGLASSGELFF,TGTGCTAGTGGTTTGGCTAGCTCCGGGGAGCTGTTTTTT
TRBV5-5,TRBJ2-7,.,once,CASSLAVLSYEQYF,TGTGCCAGCAGCTTGGCGGTTCTCAGCTACGAGCAGTACTTC
TRBV18,TRBJ1-2,TRBD1,.,CASSPDRGYYGYTF,TGTGCCAGCTCACCGGACAGGGGCTACTATGGCTACACCTTC
TRBV5-1,TRBJ1-1,TRBD1,once,CASSKTTGAIVAFF,TGCGCCAGCAGCAAAACGACAGGGGCGATCGTAGCTTTCTTT
TRBV19,TRBJ1-2,.,.,CASCRPGYGYTF,TGTGCCAGTTGCCGTCCAGGGTATGGCTACACCTTC
TRBV19,TRBJ1-1,.,few,CASSARSNTEAFF,TGTGCCAGTAGTGCCCGATCGAACACTGAAGCTTTCTTT
TRBV28,TRBJ2-7,.,.,CASSRRDQRIYEQYF,TGTGCCAGCAGTAGGAGAGATCAACGGATATACGAGCAGTACTTC
TRBV20-1,TRBJ2-1,.,.,CSARDLVQLF,TGCAGTGCTAGAGATCTCGTTCAGCTCTTC
TRBV5-6,TRBJ1-2,.,few,CASNLDGVNYGYTF,TGTGCCAGCAACCTAGACGGGGTTAACTATGGCTACACCTTC
TRBV14,TRBJ1-1,.,.,CASSQMGAARNTEAFF,TGTGCCAGCAGCCAAATGGGGGCAGCGAGGAACACTGAAGCTTTCTTT
TRBV7-8,TRBJ1-4,.,.,CASSSGLNRGEKLFF,TGTGCCAGCAGCTCAGGACTGAACCGGGGTGAAAAACTGTTTTTT
TRBV19,TRBJ1-2,TRBD1,.,CASSSPSGTANYGYTF,TGTGCCAGTAGTAGCCCGAGCGGGACAGCTAACTATGGCTACACCTTC
TRBV5-1,TRBJ2-7,.,once,CASSLMTDSYEQYF,TGCGCCAGCAGCTTAATGACAGACTCCTACGAGCAGTACTTC
TRBV7-6,TRBJ2-3,.,.,CASSKLGRGSTDTQYF,TGTGCCAGCAGCAAGCTAGGGCGGGGTAGCACAGATACGCAGTATTTT
TRBV30,TRBJ1-1,.,.,CAWRKFMNTEAFF,TGTGCCTGGAGAAAATTCATGAACACTGAAGCTTTCTTT
TRBV7-9,TRBJ2-7,.,once,CASGASFNEQYF,TGTGCCAGCGGGGCCTCGTTCAACGAGCAGTACTTC
TRBV6-5,TRBJ2-1,TRBD1,.,CASSYGQGAFHNEQFF,TGTGCCAGCAGTTACGGACAGGGGGCATTCCACAATGAGCAGTTCTTC
TRBV6-6,TRBJ2-7,TRBD2,.,CASRPGTSGFYEQYF,TGTGCCAGCAGGCCAGGGACTAGCGGATTCTACGAGCAGTACTTC
TRBV18,TRBJ1-2,.,.,CASSLSPGELAYTF,TGTGCCAGCTCTCTTAGCCCAGGGGAACTCGCCTACACCTTC